The clone carrying this T cell receptor (beta chain) has at least ten counts. What it recognizes is unknown. The junction had 4 bases not matched to a gene; V was cut back by 6 bases and J by 0 bases. The CDR3 contains 15 residues. Germline CDR1 KGHSH, CDR2 LQKENI. TCRbeta library preparation incorporated unique molecular identifiers. A single record per CDR3 protein comes from TCRdb applying MiXCR to the PCR reads. The data hold some 120,000 distinct CDR3 sequences, with 23% observed a single time. The sample belongs to a study of T-cell reconstitution after alpha-beta-depleted transplantation in children. Study-level results: Some patients' high day-60 TCRbeta diversity was traced to surviving recipient T cells and thymic progenitors. Expanded clones from the graft, numbering several hundred, reportedly supplied alpha-beta T cells about two months after transplant. After one year, T-cell counts and TCRbeta diversity mostly came from new T cells.

The chain combines TRBV18 with TRBJ2-7; 11 nucleotides agree with TRBD2. The receptor's source is a male patient aged 2-15 years who had a stem cell transplant for chronic granulomatous disease, so the T cells may come from the graft donor. The sequences come from PBMCs, mostly from graft donor cells, collected 180 days after TCRalphabeta/CD19-depleted stem cell transplant. CDR3: CASSQTSGVSYEQYF. The CDR3 bases are TGTGCCAGCTCGCAGACTAGCGGGGTCTCCTACGAGCAGTACTTC.